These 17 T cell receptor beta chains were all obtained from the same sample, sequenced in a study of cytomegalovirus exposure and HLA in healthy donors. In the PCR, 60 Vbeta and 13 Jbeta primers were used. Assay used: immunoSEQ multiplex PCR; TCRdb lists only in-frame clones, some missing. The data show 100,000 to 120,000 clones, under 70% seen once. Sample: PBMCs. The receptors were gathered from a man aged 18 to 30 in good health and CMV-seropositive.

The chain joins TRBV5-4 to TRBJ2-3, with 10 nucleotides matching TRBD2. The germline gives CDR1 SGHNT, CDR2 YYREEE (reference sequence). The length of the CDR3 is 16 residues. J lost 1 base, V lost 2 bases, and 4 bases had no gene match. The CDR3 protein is CASSFRTSGRTDTQYF. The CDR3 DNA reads TGTGCCAGCAGCTTCAGGACTAGCGGCCGCACAGATACGCAGTATTTT. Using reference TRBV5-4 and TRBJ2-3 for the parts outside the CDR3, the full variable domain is ETGVTQSPTHLIKTRGQQVTLRCSSQSGHNTVSWYQQALGQGPQFIFQYYREEENGRGNFPPRFSGLQFPNYSSELNVNALELDDSALYLCASSFRTSGRTDTQYFGPGTRLTVL.

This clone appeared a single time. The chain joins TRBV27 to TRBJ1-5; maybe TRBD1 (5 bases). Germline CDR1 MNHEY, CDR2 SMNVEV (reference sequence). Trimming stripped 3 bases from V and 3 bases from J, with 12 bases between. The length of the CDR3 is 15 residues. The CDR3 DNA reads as TGTGCCAGCAGTTTGGGGGGACGGATCAATCAGCCCCAGCATTTT. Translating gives CASSLGGRINQPQHF.

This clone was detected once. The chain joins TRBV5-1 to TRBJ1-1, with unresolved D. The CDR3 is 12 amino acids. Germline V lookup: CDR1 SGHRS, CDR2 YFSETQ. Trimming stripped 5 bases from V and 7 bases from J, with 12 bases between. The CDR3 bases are TGCGCCAGCAGTTTCGCCGAGGGTGAAGCTTTCTTT. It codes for CASSFAEGEAFF.

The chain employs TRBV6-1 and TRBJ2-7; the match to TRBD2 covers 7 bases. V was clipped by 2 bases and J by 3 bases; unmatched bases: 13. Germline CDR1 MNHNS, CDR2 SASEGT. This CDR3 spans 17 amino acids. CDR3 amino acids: CASSEPGGGAGIYEQYF. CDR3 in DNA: TGTGCCAGCAGTGAACCCGGGGGAGGGGCTGGTATCTACGAGCAGTACTTC.

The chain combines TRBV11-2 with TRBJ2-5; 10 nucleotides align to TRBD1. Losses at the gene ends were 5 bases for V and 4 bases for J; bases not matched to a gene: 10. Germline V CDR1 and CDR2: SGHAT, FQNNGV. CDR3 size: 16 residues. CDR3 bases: TGTGCCAGCAGCCTTACGACAGGGGGCCTCGCAGAGACCCAGTACTTC. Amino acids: CASSLTTGGLAETQYF. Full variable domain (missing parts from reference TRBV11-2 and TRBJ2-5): EAGVAQSPRYKIIEKRQSVAFWCNPISGHATLYWYQQILGQGPKLLIQFQNNGVVDDSQLPKDRFSAERLKGVDSTLKIQPAKLEDSAVYLCASSLTTGGLAETQYFGPGTRLLVL.

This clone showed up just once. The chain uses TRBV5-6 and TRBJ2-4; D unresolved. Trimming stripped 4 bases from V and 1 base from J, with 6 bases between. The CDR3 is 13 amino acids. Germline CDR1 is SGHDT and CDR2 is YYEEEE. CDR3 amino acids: CASSPQAKNIQYF. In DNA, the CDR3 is TGTGCCAGCAGCCCCCAGGCCAAAAACATTCAGTACTTC.

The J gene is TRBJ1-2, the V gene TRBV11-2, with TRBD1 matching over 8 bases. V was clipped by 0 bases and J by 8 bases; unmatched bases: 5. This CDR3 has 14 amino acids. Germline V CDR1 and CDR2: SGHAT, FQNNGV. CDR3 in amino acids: CASSLDPGGRGYTF. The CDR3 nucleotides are TGTGCCAGCAGCTTAGATCCAGGGGGCAGGGGCTACACCTTC.

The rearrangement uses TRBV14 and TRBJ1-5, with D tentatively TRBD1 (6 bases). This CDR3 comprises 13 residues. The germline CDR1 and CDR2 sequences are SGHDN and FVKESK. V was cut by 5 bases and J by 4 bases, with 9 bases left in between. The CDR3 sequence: CASSSQGNQPQHF. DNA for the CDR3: TGTGCCAGCAGCTCACAGGGAAATCAGCCCCAGCATTTT.

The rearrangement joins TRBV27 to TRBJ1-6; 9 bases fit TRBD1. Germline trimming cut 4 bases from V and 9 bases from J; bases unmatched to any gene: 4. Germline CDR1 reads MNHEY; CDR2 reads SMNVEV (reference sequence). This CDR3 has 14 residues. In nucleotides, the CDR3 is TGTGCCAGCAGTTCCAACAGGGGGCCTTCACCCCTCCACTTT. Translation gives CASSSNRGPSPLHF.

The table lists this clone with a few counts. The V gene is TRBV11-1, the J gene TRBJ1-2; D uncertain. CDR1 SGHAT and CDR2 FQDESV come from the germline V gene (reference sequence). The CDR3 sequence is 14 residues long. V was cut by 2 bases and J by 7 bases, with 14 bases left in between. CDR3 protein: CASSLSAARSGYTF. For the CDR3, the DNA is TGTGCCAGCAGCTTATCCGCGGCAAGATCTGGCTACACCTTC.

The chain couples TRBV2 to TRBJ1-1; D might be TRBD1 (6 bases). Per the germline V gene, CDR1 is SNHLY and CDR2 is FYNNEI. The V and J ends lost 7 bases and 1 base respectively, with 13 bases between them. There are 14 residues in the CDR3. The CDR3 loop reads CASTASTGNTEAFF. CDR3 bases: TGTGCCAGCACCGCATCGACAGGGAACACTGAAGCTTTCTTT.

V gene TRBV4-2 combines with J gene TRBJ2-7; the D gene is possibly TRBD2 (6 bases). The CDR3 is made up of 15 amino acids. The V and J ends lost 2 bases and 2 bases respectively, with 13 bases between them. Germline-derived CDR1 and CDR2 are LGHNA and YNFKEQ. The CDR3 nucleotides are TGTGCCAGCAGCCAAACAGGCGGGGCAACCTACGAGCAGTACGTC. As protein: CASSQTGGATYEQYV.

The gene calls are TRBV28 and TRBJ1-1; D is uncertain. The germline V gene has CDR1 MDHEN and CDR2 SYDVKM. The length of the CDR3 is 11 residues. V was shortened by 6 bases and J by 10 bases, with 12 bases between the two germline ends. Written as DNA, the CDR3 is TGTGCCAGCAGAGCGCTAAGTGGAGCTTTCTTT. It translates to CASRALSGAFF.

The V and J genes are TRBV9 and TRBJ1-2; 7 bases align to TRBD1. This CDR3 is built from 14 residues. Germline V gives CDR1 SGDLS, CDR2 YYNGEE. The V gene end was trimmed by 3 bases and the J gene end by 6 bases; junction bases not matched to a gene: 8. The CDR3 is CASSATGTEDGYTF. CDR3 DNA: TGTGCCAGCAGCGCGACAGGGACGGAAGATGGCTACACCTTC.

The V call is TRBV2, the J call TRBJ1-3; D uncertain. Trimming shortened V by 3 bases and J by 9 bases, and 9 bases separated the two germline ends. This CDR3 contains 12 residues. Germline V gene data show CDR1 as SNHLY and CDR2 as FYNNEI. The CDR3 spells CASSDMGSTIYF. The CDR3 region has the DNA TGTGCCAGCAGTGATATGGGGAGCACCATATATTTT.

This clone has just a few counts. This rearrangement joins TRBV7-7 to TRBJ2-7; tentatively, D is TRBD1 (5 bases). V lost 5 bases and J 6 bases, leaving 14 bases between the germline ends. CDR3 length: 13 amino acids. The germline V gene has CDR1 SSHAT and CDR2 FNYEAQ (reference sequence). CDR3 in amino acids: CASSPGRDSEQYF. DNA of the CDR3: TGTGCCAGCAGCCCGGGCAGGGATTCCGAGCAGTACTTC.

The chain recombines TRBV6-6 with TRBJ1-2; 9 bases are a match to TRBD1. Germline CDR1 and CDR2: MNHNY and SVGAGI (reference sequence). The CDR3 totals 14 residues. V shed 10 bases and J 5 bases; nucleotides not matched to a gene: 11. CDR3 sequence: CATWTTGTGYGYTF. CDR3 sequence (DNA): TGTGCCACCTGGACTACCGGGACAGGGTATGGCTACACCTTC.